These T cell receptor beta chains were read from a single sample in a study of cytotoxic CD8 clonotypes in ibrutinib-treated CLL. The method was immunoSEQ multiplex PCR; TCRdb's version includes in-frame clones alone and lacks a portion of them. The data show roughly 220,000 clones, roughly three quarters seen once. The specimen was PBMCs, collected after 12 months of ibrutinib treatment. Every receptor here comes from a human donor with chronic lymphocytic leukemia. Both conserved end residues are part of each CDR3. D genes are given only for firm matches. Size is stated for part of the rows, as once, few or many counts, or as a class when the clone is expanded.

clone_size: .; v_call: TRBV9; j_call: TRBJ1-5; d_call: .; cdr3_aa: CASSVTVAQPQHF; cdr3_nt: TGTGCCAGCAGCGTAACCGTGGCTCAGCCCCAGCATTTT
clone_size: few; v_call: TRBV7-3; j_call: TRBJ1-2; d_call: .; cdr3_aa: CASSPGQVNYGYTF; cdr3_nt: TGTGCCAGCAGCCCGGGACAAGTTAACTATGGCTACACCTTC
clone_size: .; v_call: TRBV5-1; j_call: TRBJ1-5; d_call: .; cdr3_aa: CASSSGISSNQPQHF; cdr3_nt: TGCGCCAGCAGCTCTGGGATCTCTAGCAATCAGCCCCAGCATTTT
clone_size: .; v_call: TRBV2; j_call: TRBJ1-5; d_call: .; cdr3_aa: CASSTGSGNQPQHF; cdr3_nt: TGTGCCAGCAGCACAGGGTCGGGCAATCAGCCCCAGCATTTT
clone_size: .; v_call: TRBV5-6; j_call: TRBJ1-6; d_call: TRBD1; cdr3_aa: CASSSPGQAQSPLHF; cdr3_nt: TGTGCCAGCAGCTCCCCGGGACAGGCACAATCACCCCTCCACTTT
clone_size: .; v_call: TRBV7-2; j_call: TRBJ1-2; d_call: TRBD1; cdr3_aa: CASSRDRGGYGYTF; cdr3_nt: TGTGCCAGCAGCCGAGACAGGGGTGGCTATGGCTACACCTTC
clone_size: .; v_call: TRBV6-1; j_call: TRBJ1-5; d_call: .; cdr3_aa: CASISGGNQPQHF; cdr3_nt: TGTGCCAGCATAAGTGGGGGCAATCAGCCCCAGCATTTT
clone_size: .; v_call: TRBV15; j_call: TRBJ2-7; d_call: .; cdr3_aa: CATSNRYEQYF; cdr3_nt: TGTGCCACCAGCAACCGCTACGAGCAGTACTTC
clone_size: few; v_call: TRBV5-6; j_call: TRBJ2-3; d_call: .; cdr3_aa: CASSLRGGGDTQYF; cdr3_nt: TGTGCCAGCAGCTTGAGGGGCGGTGGGGATACGCAGTATTTT
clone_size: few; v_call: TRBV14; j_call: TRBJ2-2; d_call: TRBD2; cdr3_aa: CASSQASGRNTGELFF; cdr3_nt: TGTGCCAGCAGCCAAGCTAGCGGGAGGAACACCGGGGAGCTGTTTTTT
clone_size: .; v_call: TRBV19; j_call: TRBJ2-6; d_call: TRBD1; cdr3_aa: CASSDRGSGANVLTF; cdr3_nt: TGTGCCAGTAGTGACAGGGGCTCTGGGGCCAACGTCCTGACTTTC
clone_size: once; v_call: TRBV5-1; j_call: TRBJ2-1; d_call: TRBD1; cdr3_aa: CASSSLQGAISEQFF; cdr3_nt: TGCGCCAGCAGCTCCCTACAGGGGGCTATCAGTGAGCAGTTCTTC
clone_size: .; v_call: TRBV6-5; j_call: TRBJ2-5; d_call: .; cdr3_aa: CASSLEGSLLGAQYF; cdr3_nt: TGTGCCAGCAGTTTAGAGGGGAGTCTTTTAGGGGCCCAGTACTTC
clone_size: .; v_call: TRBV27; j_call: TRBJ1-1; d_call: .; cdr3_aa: CASSDLRQAAGAFF; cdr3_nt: TGTGCCAGCAGTGACCTCAGACAGGCTGCTGGAGCTTTCTTT
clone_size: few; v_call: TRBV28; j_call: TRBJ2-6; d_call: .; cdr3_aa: CATRASGANVLTF; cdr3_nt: TGTGCCACCCGAGCCTCGGGGGCCAACGTCCTGACTTTC
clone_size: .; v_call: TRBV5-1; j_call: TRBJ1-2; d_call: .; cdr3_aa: CASRIQGSYGYTF; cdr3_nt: TGCGCCAGCAGGATCCAGGGGTCCTATGGCTACACCTTC
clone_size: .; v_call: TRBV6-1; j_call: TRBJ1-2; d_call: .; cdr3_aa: CAMGGRYGYTF; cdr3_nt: TGTGCCATGGGGGGGAGGTATGGCTACACCTTC
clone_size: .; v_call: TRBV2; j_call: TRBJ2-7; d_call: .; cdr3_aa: CASSGRYSEQYF; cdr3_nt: TGTGCCAGCAGTGGACGGTACTCCGAGCAGTACTTC
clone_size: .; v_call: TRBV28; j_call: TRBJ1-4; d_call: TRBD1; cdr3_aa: CASSPGQGVEKLFF; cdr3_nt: TGTGCCAGCAGCCCAGGACAGGGCGTTGAAAAACTGTTTTTT
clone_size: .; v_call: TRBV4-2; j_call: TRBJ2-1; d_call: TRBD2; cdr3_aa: CASSQEGRGESRYNEQFF; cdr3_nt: TGTGCCAGCAGCCAAGAGGGGCGGGGGGAATCTCGCTACAATGAGCAGTTCTTC
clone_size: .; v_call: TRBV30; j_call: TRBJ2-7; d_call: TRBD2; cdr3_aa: CAWSGPGLVYEQYF; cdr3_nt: TGTGCCTGGAGTGGGCCCGGACTAGTCTACGAGCAGTACTTC
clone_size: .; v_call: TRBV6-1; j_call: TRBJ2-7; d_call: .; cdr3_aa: CASSEASWSEQYF; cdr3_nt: TGTGCCAGCAGTGAAGCTAGCTGGTCCGAGCAGTACTTC
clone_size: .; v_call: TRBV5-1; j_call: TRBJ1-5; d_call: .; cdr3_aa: CASSLTGRPDQPQHF; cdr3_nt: TGCGCCAGCAGCTTGACAGGGCGTCCGGACCAGCCCCAGCATTTT
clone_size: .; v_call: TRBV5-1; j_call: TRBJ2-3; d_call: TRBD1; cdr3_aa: CASSWGQGSPYTDTQYF; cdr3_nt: TGCGCCAGCAGCTGGGGACAGGGGAGCCCATACACAGATACGCAGTATTTT
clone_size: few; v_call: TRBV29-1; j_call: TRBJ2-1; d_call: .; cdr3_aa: CSVLRTYNEQFF; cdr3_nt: TGCAGCGTCCTGAGGACTTACAATGAGCAGTTCTTC
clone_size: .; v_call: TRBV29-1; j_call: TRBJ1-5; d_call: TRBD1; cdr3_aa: CSVESDRVGQPQHF; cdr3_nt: TGCAGCGTTGAAAGCGACAGGGTAGGCCAGCCCCAGCATTTT
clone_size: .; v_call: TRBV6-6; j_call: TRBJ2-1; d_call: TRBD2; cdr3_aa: CASRTISGSSYNEQFF; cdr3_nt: TGTGCCAGCAGGACCATTAGCGGGAGCTCCTACAATGAGCAGTTCTTC
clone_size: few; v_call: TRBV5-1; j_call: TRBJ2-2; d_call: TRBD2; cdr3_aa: CASRLRSGGTGELFF; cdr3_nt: TGCGCCAGCAGGTTGAGGAGCGGGGGCACCGGGGAGCTGTTTTTT
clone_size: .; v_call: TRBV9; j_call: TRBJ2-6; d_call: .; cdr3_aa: CASSEGSHSGANVLTF; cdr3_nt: TGTGCCAGCAGCGAGGGGTCCCACTCTGGGGCCAACGTCCTGACTTTC
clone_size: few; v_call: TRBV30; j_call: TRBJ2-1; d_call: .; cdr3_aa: CAWSARFPGEQFF; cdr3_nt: TGTGCCTGGAGCGCGCGGTTCCCGGGTGAGCAGTTCTTC
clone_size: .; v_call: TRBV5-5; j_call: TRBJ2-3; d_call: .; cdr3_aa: CASSGEGLYTDTQYF; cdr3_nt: TGTGCCAGCAGTGGAGAGGGGCTCTACACAGATACGCAGTATTTT
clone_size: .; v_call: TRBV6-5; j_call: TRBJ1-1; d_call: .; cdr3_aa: CASSYSWEAGNTEAFF; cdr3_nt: TGTGCCAGCAGTTACTCTTGGGAGGCAGGAAACACTGAAGCTTTCTTT
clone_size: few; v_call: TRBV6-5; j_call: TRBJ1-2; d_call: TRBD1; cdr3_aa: CASRGTGVNYGYTF; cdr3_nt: TGTGCCAGCCGGGGGACAGGGGTTAACTATGGCTACACCTTC
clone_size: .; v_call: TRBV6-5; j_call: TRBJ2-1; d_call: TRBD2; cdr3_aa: CASRPGTSGVGEQFF; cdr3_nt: TGTGCCAGCAGACCCGGGACTAGCGGAGTCGGTGAGCAGTTCTTC
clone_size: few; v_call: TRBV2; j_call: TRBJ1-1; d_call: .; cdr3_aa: CASSRGVNTEAFF; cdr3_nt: TGTGCCAGCAGTCGTGGGGTGAACACTGAAGCTTTCTTT
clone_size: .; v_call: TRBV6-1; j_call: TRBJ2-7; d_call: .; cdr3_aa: CASREGVRYEQYF; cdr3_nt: TGTGCCAGCAGGGAGGGGGTACGGTACGAGCAGTACTTC
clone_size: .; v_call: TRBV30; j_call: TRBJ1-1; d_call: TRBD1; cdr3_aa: CGGGRMGTEAFF; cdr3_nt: TGTGGAGGGGGCAGGATGGGTACTGAAGCTTTCTTT
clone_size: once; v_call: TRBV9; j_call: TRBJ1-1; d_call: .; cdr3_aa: CASSVTPRTGEAFF; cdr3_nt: TGTGCCAGCAGCGTTACACCCCGAACAGGTGAAGCTTTCTTT
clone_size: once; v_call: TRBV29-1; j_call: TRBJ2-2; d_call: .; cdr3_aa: CSITRSTGELFF; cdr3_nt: TGCAGCATAACAAGGAGCACCGGGGAGCTGTTTTTT
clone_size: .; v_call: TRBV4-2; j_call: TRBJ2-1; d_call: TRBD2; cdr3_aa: CASSPSPGREKRGNEQFF; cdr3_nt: TGTGCCAGCAGTCCCTCCCCGGGCCGCGAAAAGCGGGGGAATGAGCAGTTCTTC
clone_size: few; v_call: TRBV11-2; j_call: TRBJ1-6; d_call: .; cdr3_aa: CASSWAGGGNSPLHF; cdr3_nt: TGTGCCAGCAGCTGGGCGGGCGGGGGTAATTCACCCCTCCACTTT
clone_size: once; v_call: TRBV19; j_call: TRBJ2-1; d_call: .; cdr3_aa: CATRGTGGRSGQFF; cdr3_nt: TGTGCCACCAGAGGGACCGGGGGGCGCTCGGGGCAGTTCTTC
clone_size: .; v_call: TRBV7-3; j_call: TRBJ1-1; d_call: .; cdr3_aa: CASSLSAGTEAFF; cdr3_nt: TGTGCCAGCAGCTTAAGCGCGGGTACTGAAGCTTTCTTT
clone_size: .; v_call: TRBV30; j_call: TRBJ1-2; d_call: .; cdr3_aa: CAWSATSGLRGYTF; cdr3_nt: TGTGCCTGGAGTGCGACATCAGGCCTGCGGGGCTACACCTTC
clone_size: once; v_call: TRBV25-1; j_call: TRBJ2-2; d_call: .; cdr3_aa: CASRRADNTGELFF; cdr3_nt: TGTGCCAGCAGGAGGGCTGATAACACCGGGGAGCTGTTTTTT
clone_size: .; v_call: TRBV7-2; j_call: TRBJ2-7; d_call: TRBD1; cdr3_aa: CASSGDREDEQYF; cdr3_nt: TGTGCCAGCAGCGGGGACAGGGAGGACGAGCAGTACTTC
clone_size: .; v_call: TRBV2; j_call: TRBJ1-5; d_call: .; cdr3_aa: CASRGGIGNQPQHF; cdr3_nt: TGTGCCAGCAGGGGGGGGATTGGCAATCAGCCCCAGCATTTT
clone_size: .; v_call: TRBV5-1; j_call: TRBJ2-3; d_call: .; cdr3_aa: CASSYRGASTDTQYF; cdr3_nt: TGCGCCAGCAGCTATCGGGGGGCTAGCACAGATACGCAGTATTTT
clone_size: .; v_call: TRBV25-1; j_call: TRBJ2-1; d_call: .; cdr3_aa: CASNEGGTGHNEQFF; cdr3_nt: TGTGCCAGCAATGAGGGGGGAACAGGGCACAATGAGCAGTTCTTC
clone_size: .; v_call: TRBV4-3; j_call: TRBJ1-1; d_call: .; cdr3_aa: CASSQTLNTEAFF; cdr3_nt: TGCGCCAGCAGCCAGACCCTGAACACTGAAGCTTTCTTT
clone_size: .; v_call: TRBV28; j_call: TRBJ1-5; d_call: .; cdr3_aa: CASSFRGSAQPQHF; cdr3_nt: TGTGCCAGCAGTTTTCGGGGTTCGGCTCAGCCCCAGCATTTT
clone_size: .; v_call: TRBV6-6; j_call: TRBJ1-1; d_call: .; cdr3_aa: CASSYEATEAFF; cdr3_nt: TGTGCCAGCAGTTACGAGGCCACTGAAGCTTTCTTT
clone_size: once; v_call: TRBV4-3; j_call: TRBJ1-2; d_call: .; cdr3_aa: CASSQDVRGYGYTF; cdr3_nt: TGCGCCAGCAGCCAAGATGTTCGCGGGTATGGCTACACCTTC